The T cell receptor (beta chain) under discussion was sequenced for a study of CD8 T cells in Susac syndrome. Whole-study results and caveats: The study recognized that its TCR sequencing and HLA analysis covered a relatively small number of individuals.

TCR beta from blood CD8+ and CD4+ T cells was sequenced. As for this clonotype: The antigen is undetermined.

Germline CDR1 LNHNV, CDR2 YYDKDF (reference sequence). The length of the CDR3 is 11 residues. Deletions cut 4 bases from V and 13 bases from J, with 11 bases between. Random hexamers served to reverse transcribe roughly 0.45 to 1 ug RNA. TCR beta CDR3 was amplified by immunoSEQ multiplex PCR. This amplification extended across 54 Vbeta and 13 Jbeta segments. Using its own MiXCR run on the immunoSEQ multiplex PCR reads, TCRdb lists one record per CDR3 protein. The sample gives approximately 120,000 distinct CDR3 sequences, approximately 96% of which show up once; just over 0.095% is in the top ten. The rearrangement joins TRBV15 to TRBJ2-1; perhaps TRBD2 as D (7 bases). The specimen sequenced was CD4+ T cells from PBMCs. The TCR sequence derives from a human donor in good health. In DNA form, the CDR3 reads TGTGCCACCAGCACTGGGGGGGCCCAGTTCTTC. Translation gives CATSTGGAQFF.